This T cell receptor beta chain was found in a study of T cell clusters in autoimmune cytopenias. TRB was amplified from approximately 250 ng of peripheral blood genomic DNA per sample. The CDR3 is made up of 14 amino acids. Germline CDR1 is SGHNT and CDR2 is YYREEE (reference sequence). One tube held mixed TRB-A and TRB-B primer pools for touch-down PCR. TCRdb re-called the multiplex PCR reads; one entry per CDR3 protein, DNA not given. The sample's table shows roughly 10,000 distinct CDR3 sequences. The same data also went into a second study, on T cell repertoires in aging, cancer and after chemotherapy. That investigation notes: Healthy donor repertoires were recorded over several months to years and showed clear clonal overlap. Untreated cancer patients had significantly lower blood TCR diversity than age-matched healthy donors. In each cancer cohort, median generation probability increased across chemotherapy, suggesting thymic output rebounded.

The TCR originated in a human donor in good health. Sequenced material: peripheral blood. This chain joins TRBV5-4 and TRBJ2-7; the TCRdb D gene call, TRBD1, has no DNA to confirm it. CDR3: CASSRDSSSYEQYF. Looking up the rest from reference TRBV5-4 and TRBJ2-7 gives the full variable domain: ETGVTQSPTHLIKTRGQQVTLRCSSQSGHNTVSWYQQALGQGPQFIFQYYREEENGRGNFPPRFSGLQFPNYSSELNVNALELDDSALYLCASSRDSSSYEQYFGPGTRLTVT.